Listed below are T cell receptor beta chains from one sample, sequenced in a study of OX40 agonist ivuxolimab in advanced cancers. TCRdb's table, derived via immunoSEQ multiplex PCR, lists solely in-frame clones and lacks some. The sample yields tens of thousands of clones, nearly 85% seen once. Here the sequenced sample was CD4+ or CD8+ T cells sorted from blood, taken in a trial of the OX40 agonist ivuxolimab. The origin of the receptors is an adult with an advanced solid tumor such as melanoma, head and neck, liver or kidney cancer. CDR3s include the opening cysteine and the closing phenylalanine or tryptophan. D genes are given only for firm matches. Size tells how often a clone was seen (once, few, many) or the class of an expanded clone, and some rows leave it out.

J | D | V | size | CDR3 | DNA
TRBJ2-3 | TRBD2 | TRBV7-3 | . | CASSLSGGTDTQYF | TGTGCCAGCAGCTTAAGCGGGGGTACAGATACGCAGTATTTT
TRBJ2-3 | TRBD2 | TRBV9 | . | CASSVGGRGVTDTQYF | TGTGCCAGCAGCGTTGGCGGGAGGGGGGTTACAGATACGCAGTATTTT
TRBJ2-3 | . | TRBV18 | . | CASSPPSGIRDTQYF | TGTGCCAGCTCACCACCCAGCGGCATCAGAGATACGCAGTATTTT
TRBJ1-1 | . | TRBV28 | . | CASSSSRLAFF | TGTGCCAGCAGTTCAAGCCGACTCGCTTTCTTT
TRBJ1-4 | . | TRBV5-6 | . | CASSLTVNNEKLFF | TGTGCCAGCAGCTTGACAGTTAATAATGAAAAACTGTTTTTT
TRBJ1-2 | TRBD1 | TRBV18 | few | CASSPSSGTGVSGYTF | TGTGCCAGCTCACCAAGCTCGGGGACAGGGGTGTCTGGCTACACCTTC
TRBJ1-3 | . | TRBV28 | . | CASSLTAGNTIYF | TGTGCCAGCAGTTTGACAGCCGGAAACACCATATATTTT
TRBJ1-4 | . | TRBV6-1 | . | CASSEARGGVEKLFF | TGTGCCAGCAGTGAAGCCCGCGGGGGCGTTGAAAAACTGTTTTTT
TRBJ1-5 | . | TRBV6-1 | . | CASSGGGGPGNQPQHF | TGTGCCAGCAGTGGAGGAGGGGGGCCGGGCAATCAGCCCCAGCATTTT
TRBJ2-1 | TRBD2 | TRBV5-1 | . | CASSSGTSGGYNEQFF | TGCGCCAGCAGCTCGGGGACTAGCGGGGGGTACAATGAGCAGTTCTTC
TRBJ2-1 | TRBD2 | TRBV11-3 | . | CASSLGSPGLNEQFF | TGTGCCAGCAGCTTAGGGTCACCGGGACTAAATGAGCAGTTCTTC
TRBJ2-3 | . | TRBV25-1 | . | CASSDPSSTDTQYF | TGTGCCAGCAGTGATCCCTCGTCCACAGATACGCAGTATTTT
TRBJ1-1 | . | TRBV5-4 | . | CASSQTTEEAFF | TGTGCCAGCAGCCAGACGACGGAAGAAGCTTTCTTT
TRBJ1-5 | . | TRBV28 | . | CASSLGAGQPQHF | TGTGCCAGCAGTTTGGGGGCGGGTCAGCCCCAGCATTTT
TRBJ2-2 | . | TRBV6-6 | once | CASSYLPTTGELFF | TGTGCCAGCAGTTACCTCCCGACCACCGGGGAGCTGTTTTTT
TRBJ2-6 | TRBD2 | TRBV5-4 | few | CASSPREGGANVLTF | TGTGCCAGCAGCCCCCGGGAGGGTGGGGCCAACGTCCTGACTTTC
TRBJ1-5 | . | TRBV5-6 | . | CASRRQGSQPQHF | TGTGCCAGCAGAAGGCAGGGAAGTCAGCCCCAGCATTTT
TRBJ1-1 | TRBD1 | TRBV28 | few | CASKTGDTEAFF | TGTGCCAGCAAGACAGGGGACACTGAAGCTTTCTTT
TRBJ1-6 | TRBD1 | TRBV7-3 | once | CASSPKNLGQGGNSPLHF | TGTGCCAGCAGCCCCAAAAACCTCGGACAGGGAGGCAATTCACCCCTCCACTTT
TRBJ2-7 | TRBD1 | TRBV7-2 | . | CASSSPGTGAYEQYF | TGTGCCAGCAGCAGCCCCGGGACAGGGGCCTACGAGCAGTACTTC
TRBJ1-4 | TRBD1 | TRBV18 | . | CASSRDRVNEKLFF | TGTGCCAGCTCACGGGACAGGGTTAATGAAAAACTGTTTTTT
TRBJ2-7 | . | TRBV6-5 | . | CASSYRQVFYEQYF | TGTGCCAGCAGTTACAGGCAGGTTTTCTACGAGCAGTACTTC
TRBJ2-1 | . | TRBV18 | few | CASSPEGTEQFF | TGTGCCAGCTCACCGGAGGGAACTGAGCAGTTCTTC
TRBJ2-6 | TRBD1 | TRBV2 | . | CASSPDRASGANVLTF | TGTGCCAGCAGTCCGGACAGGGCGTCTGGGGCCAACGTCCTGACTTTC
TRBJ1-3 | TRBD1 | TRBV5-5 | . | CASSRGQGILSGNTIYF | TGTGCCAGCAGCCGAGGACAGGGCATTCTCTCTGGAAACACCATATATTTT
TRBJ2-3 | TRBD2 | TRBV2 | . | CASSFGMGEGSDTQYF | TGTGCCAGCAGTTTCGGGATGGGGGAGGGTTCAGATACGCAGTATTTT
TRBJ1-2 | TRBD1 | TRBV19 | . | CASSKHRDSYGYTF | TGTGCCAGTAGTAAGCATAGGGACAGCTATGGCTACACCTTC
TRBJ1-4 | . | TRBV19 | . | CASSIVGATNEKLFF | TGTGCCAGTAGTATTGTCGGAGCAACTAATGAAAAACTGTTTTTT
TRBJ2-1 | TRBD2 | TRBV11-2 | . | CASSLLAGGSRPIYNEQFF | TGTGCCAGCAGCTTGCTAGCGGGAGGGTCCCGCCCTATCTACAATGAGCAGTTCTTC
TRBJ2-1 | . | TRBV11-2 | . | CASSLIQSSYNEQFF | TGTGCCAGCAGCTTGATCCAGAGCTCCTACAATGAGCAGTTCTTC
TRBJ2-2 | . | TRBV5-6 | . | CASSVGVTGELFF | TGCGCCAGCAGCGTAGGAGTTACCGGGGAGCTGTTTTTT
TRBJ1-5 | . | TRBV6-1 | . | CASSHGGPQHF | TGTGCCAGCAGCCATGGGGGGCCCCAGCATTTT
TRBJ1-2 | TRBD1 | TRBV4-3 | few | CASSQGRTGEGYGYTF | TGCGCCAGCAGCCAAGGGCGGACAGGGGAGGGATATGGCTACACCTTC
TRBJ2-1 | TRBD2 | TRBV11-1 | . | CASSEGGGARNEQFF | TGTGCCAGCAGCGAAGGCGGGGGGGCTCGGAATGAGCAGTTCTTC
TRBJ2-1 | TRBD2 | TRBV7-2 | . | CASADGRANEQFF | TGTGCCAGCGCCGACGGGAGGGCCAATGAGCAGTTCTTC